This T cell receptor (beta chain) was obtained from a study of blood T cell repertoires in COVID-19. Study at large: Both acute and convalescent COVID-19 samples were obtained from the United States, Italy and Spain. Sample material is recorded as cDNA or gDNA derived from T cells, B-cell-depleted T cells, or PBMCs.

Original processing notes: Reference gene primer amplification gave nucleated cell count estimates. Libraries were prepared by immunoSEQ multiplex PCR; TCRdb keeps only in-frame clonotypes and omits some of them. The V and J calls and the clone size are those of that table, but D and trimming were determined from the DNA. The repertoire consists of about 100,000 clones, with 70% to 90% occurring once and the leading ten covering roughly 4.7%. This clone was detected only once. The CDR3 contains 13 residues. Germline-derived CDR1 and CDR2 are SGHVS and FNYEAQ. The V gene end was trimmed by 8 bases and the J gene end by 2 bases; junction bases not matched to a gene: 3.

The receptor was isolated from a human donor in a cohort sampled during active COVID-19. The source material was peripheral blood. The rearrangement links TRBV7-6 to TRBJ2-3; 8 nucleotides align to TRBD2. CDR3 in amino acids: CASGTRDTDTQYF. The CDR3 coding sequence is TGTGCCAGCGGGACTAGGGACACAGATACGCAGTATTTT.